This note documents a single T cell receptor (beta chain) sequence. The antigen is unknown. The data were produced by immunoSEQ multiplex PCR, yet TCRdb's version contains in-frame clones alone and is incomplete. The sample records about 380,000 clones, 96% being singletons. These data are taken from a study of shared clonotypes between healthy human individuals. Turning to the study itself: Researchers assigned three CD4 naive, three CD4 memory, two CD8 naive and one CD8 memory plate to each donor.

Pooled CD45RO+ cells and CCR7-negative CD45RA+ TemRA cells made up CD8 memory. Study-wide findings and caveats: Among a few donors, roughly 5% of naive CD4 clonotypes were found in common.

The TCR was taken from a man aged 25-45 years in good health. Sequencing was performed on memory CD8+ T cells sorted from blood. The subset is: CD45RO+ cells pooled with CCR7-negative TemRA cells.

The CDR3 nucleotides are TGTGCCATCAGTGAGTCACACGCGAACACCGGGGAGCTGTTTTTT. It yields the protein CAISESHANTGELFF. V gene TRBV10-3 combines with J gene TRBJ2-2; D is unclear. V was pared by 0 bases and J by 0 bases, with 5 bases between. The CDR3 is made up of 15 amino acids. In germline, CDR1 is ENHRY, CDR2 SYGVKD.